This entry concerns a single T cell receptor beta chain. What this receptor recognizes is not known. Nothing much larger sits one base from this clone, and base qualities are not available. One collaborating source in Seattle enrolled patients during active infection and followed them longitudinally through the course of disease. Each collaborating institution followed its own protocols to collect whole blood in K2EDTA tubes. For TCRbeta analysis, collaborators shipped samples as frozen whole blood, isolated PBMCs, or DNA extracted from either of those sample types. There are 13 amino acids in the CDR3, from cysteine to phenylalanine inclusive. The retained sequence is limited to the CDR3, 39 bases, with the frame set at the first base. Via the germline V gene, CDR1 is SGHRS and CDR2 YFSETQ. This sample is drawn from a study of blood T cell repertoires in COVID-19 (dated by TCRdb to about 2020). At the level of the whole study: Collaborator samples came from the United States, Italy and Spain and covered acute and convalescent phases of COVID-19. The prospective study material was composed of cDNA or gDNA derived from T cells, B-cell-depleted T cells, or PBMCs. Subjects who had been exposed to COVID-19, were actively infected with it, or had recovered from it provided the deeply sampled blood TCRbeta repertoires that made up the dataset. The repertoires were released in a freely available public database meant as a resource for research on the immune response to SARS-CoV-2. Samples were obtained from the ongoing ImmuneRACE study (first 160 participants) and from some 1,200 subjects provided by 6 global collaborators. The sample metadata nearly always contained a de-identified subject ID, COVID-19 status, age in years and sex. Where available, HLA class I and class II types were obtained from metadata supplied by the sample provider rather than from assay-based typing. Results and caveats for the whole study, not just this receptor: Clinical and demographic metadata were provided uncurated, with the amount varying by source and participant.

TCRbeta CDR3 regions were amplified from genomic DNA using the immunoSEQ Assay, a bias-controlled multiplex PCR. Processing in the source paper ran as follows. The number of nucleated cells in each sample was estimated from the amplification of reference gene primers within the assay. Sequence reads were collapsed and filtered to measure the absolute abundance of every unique TCRbeta CDR3 rearrangement. For each sample, productive Simpson clonality was calculated by taking the square root of Simpson's diversity index across productive rearrangements. Sourced from immuneACCESS, this table was stored by TCRdb with only in-frame sequences that have V and J called. A share of the clones is absent; for the studies checked, an unresolved V gene accounts for under half, and the remainder has no known explanation. The DNA gave D and trimming, while V, J and clone size come from that table. Counted in this sample were around 93,000 clones; roughly 91% of them appeared once. 6.5% to 8.5% of the sample rests with the top ten.

Sequencing was carried out using peripheral blood. This TCR was recovered from a man aged 18 to 30 with COVID-19, enrolled during active disease. The rearranged chain carries TRBV5-1 and TRBJ2-5; 12 central nucleotides agree with TRBD1. The CDR3 region reads CAPGQGARETQYF. The DNA reads TGCGCTCCGGGACAGGGGGCGCGGGAGACCCAGTACTTC.